The sample holds many counts of the clone carrying this T cell receptor (beta chain). The germline gene is not matched at one end of the junction; a read error may be the cause. TCR beta CDR3 regions were amplified from RNA. Researchers ran a first-round RT-PCR on the TCR CDR3 using the HTBI primer set. One entry per CDR3 protein, called by TCRdb with MiXCR from the multiplex PCR reads. Of a few hundred thousand distinct CDR3 sequences in the sample, roughly an eighth are singletons; the top ten hold about 37%. Diagnostic decisions used clinical symptoms, serum thyroxine and TRAb, thyroid ultrasound and orbital computed tomography. The CDR3 contains 16 residues. Germline CDR1 is SGHVS and CDR2 is FQNEAQ. This record comes from a study of T cells in Graves' hyperthyroidism and ophthalmopathy. Study overall: Prior to any treatment, at the point of initial diagnosis, peripheral blood was collected.

The sample comprised blood. This sequence was found in a middle-aged woman with Graves' ophthalmopathy. The chain is built from TRBV7-8 and TRBJ2-1, with D maybe TRBD2 (6 bases). The CDR3 coding sequence is TGTGCCAGCAGCTTACTCGTACGGGACTCCAACAATGAGCAGTTCTTC. The encoded protein is CASSLLVRDSNNEQFF.